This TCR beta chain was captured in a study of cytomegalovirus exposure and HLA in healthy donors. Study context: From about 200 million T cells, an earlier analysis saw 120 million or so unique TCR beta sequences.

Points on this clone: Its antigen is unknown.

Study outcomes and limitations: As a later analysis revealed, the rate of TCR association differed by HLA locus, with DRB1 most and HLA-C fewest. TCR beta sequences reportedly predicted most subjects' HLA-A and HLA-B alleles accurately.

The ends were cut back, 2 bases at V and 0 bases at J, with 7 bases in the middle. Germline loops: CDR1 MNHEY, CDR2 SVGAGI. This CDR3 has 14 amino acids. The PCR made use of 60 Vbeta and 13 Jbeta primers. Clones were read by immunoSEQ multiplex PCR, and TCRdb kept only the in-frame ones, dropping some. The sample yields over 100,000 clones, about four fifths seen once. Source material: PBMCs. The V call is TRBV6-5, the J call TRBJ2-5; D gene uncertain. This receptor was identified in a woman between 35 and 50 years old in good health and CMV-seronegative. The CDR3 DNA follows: TGTGCCAGCAGTTACGTGGCAGACCAAGAGACCCAGTACTTC. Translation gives CASSYVADQETQYF.